The sequence of this T cell receptor (beta chain) was determined in a study of immune evolution from preneoplasia to lung adenocarcinoma. The study's findings and limits: Top clone frequencies peaked in normal lung, apparently declining through invasive adenocarcinoma.

Only in-frame clones appear in the TCRdb table, and some are missing; sequencing was by immunoSEQ multiplex PCR. The sample carries roughly 35,000 clones, about 73% recorded once. About this clone: Antigen: not known.

V shed 6 bases and J shed 3 bases, with 19 bases lying between them. The CDR3 contains 16 residues. Germline V gene lookup returns CDR1 KGHSH and CDR2 LQKENI. The receptor was derived from a person between 55 and 70 years old with lung adenocarcinoma. The sample taken for sequencing was FFPE invasive lung adenocarcinoma tissue. The chain uses TRBV18 and TRBJ2-3; perhaps D is TRBD1 or TRBD2 (5 bases each). For the CDR3, the DNA is TGTGCCAGCTCGCGCCTAACCGGGACGGGGACAGATACGCAGTATTTT. This encodes CASSRLTGTGTDTQYF.